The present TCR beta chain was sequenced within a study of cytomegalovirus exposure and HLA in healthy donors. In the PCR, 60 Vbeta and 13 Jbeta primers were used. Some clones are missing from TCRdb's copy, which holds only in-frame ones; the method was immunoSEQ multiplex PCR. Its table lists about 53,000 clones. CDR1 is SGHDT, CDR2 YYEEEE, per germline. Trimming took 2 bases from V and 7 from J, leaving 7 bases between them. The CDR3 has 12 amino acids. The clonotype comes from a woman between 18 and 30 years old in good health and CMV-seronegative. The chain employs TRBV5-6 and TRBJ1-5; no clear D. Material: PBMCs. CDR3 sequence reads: CASSFGRQPQHF. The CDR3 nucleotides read TGTGCCAGCAGCTTTGGGAGGCAGCCCCAGCATTTT.